This entry lists 28 T cell receptor beta chains sequenced from one sample in a study of blood T cell repertoires in COVID-19. Assay used: immunoSEQ multiplex PCR; TCRdb lists only in-frame clones, some missing. The sample shows about 110,000 clones, approximately 90% of them seen only once. The sequenced sample was peripheral blood. Receptors were obtained from a human donor in a cohort sampled during active COVID-19.

The J gene is TRBJ2-1, the V gene TRBV18; 9 bases agree with TRBD1. Losses at the gene ends were 6 bases for V and 8 bases for J; bases not matched to a gene: 5. The CDR3 is made up of 13 amino acids. CDR1 and CDR2 (germline): KGHSH, LQKENI. Here the CDR3 reads CASSRDRVDEQFF. Here the CDR3 DNA reads TGTGCCAGCTCCCGGGACAGGGTCGATGAGCAGTTCTTC.

The V call is TRBV28, the J call TRBJ2-1; a weak D match, TRBD1 (6 bases). Germline V gene lookup returns CDR1 MDHEN and CDR2 SYDVKM. Trimming cost V 6 bases and J 12 bases, with 21 bases left between them. This CDR3 spans 14 amino acids. CDR3 sequence: CASSPVGAAPGQFF. The CDR3 DNA sequence: TGTGCCAGCAGCCCAGTGGGGGCAGCTCCGGGGCAGTTCTTC.

J is TRBJ2-5 and V is TRBV5-4; unclear D gene. Trimming stripped 0 bases from V and 3 bases from J, with 6 bases between. This CDR3 has 13 residues. Germline CDR1 reads SGHNT; CDR2 reads YYREEE (reference sequence). The CDR3: CASSLAFEETQYF. The DNA for the CDR3 is TGTGCCAGCAGCTTGGCCTTTGAAGAGACCCAGTACTTC.

The CDR3 region has the DNA TGTGCCAGCAGTTACACACTGAACACTGAAGCTTTCTTT. The encoded protein is CASSYTLNTEAFF. V is TRBV6-6 and J is TRBJ1-1; D remains ambiguous. The germline gives CDR1 MNHNY, CDR2 SVGAGI (reference sequence). The CDR3 extends over 13 amino acids. Between the trimmed V and J ends, which lost 2 bases and 0 bases, there was a span of 4 bases.

The chain carries TRBV3-1 (or the pseudogene TRBV3-2) and TRBJ2-1; 8 positions agree with TRBD1. V was clipped by 6 bases and J by 3 bases; unmatched bases: 4. Germline V gives CDR1 LGHDT, CDR2 YNNKEL (reference sequence). This CDR3 spans 14 amino acids. The CDR3 region is CASRRTGGYNEQFF. The CDR3 nucleotides are TGTGCCAGCAGGAGAACAGGGGGCTACAATGAGCAGTTCTTC.

This sequence joins TRBV3-1 (or the pseudogene TRBV3-2) and TRBJ2-5, with a tentative D call TRBD1 (7 bases). CDR3 size: 13 residues. The V and J ends lost 4 bases and 9 bases respectively, with 15 bases between them. Germline lookup yields CDR1 LGHDT and CDR2 YNNKEL (reference sequence). The CDR3 loop is CASSPEGAGAQYF. The CDR3, as DNA: TGTGCCAGCAGCCCGGAGGGGGCTGGGGCCCAGTACTTC.

V and J are TRBV9 and TRBJ1-1; D is possibly TRBD1 (6 bases). CDR3 length: 12 residues. CDR1 is SGDLS and CDR2 is YYNGEE in the germline V gene. Trimming stripped 7 bases from V and 1 base from J, with 8 bases between. Here the CDR3 reads CASGGQNTEAFF. The CDR3 DNA follows: TGTGCCAGCGGGGGACAGAACACTGAAGCTTTCTTT.

V gene TRBV5-1 combines with J gene TRBJ2-5; D uncertain. CDR1 is SGHRS and CDR2 is YFSETQ in the germline V gene. The CDR3 contains 14 residues. Trimming removed 2 bases from V and 5 bases from J, with 13 bases in between. The CDR3 DNA sequence: TGCGCCAGCAGCTTAACAGAGTTGGTCGAGACCCAGTACTTC. This translates into CASSLTELVETQYF.

This clone was counted a single time. The genes are TRBV7-9 and TRBJ2-7; TRBD1 agrees at 7 bases. The CDR3 is 14 residues long. Germline-derived CDR1 and CDR2 are SEHNR and FQNEAQ (reference sequence). Trimming cost V 3 bases and J 3 bases; bases outside gene matches: 5. The CDR3 loop reads CASSLRQGNYEQYF. Written as DNA, the CDR3 is TGTGCCAGCAGCTTGAGACAGGGCAACTACGAGCAGTACTTC. Using reference TRBV7-9 and TRBJ2-7 for the parts outside the CDR3, the full variable domain is DTGVSQNPRHKITKRGQNVTFRCDPISEHNRLYWYRQTLGQGPEFLTYFQNEAQLEKSRLLSDRFSAERPKGSFSTLEIQRTEQGDSAMYLCASSLRQGNYEQYFGPGTRLTVT.

The gene calls are TRBV19 and TRBJ2-1; 8 bases are shared with TRBD2. The CDR3 has 15 residues. Losses at the gene ends were 5 bases for V and 2 bases for J; bases not matched to a gene: 5. Germline V gene lookup returns CDR1 LNHDA and CDR2 SQIVND (reference sequence). CDR3 sequence reads: CASSLGLEAYNEQFF. The CDR3 DNA is TGTGCCAGTAGTTTGGGACTAGAGGCCTACAATGAGCAGTTCTTC.

The rearrangement joins TRBV24-1 to TRBJ2-1, with D possibly TRBD2 on 6 matching bases. The V end was cut by 3 bases, the J end by 0 bases, with 8 bases between. Germline V lookup: CDR1 KGHDR, CDR2 SFDVKD. This CDR3 is 15 amino acids long. CDR3: CATSDAGSSYNEQFF. As DNA, the CDR3 is TGTGCCACCAGTGATGCCGGGAGCTCCTACAATGAGCAGTTCTTC.

The rearrangement joins TRBV12-3 or TRBV12-4 to TRBJ2-7, with a weak D call TRBD1 (6 bases). The CDR3 extends over 13 amino acids. Trimming shortened V by 1 base and J by 6 bases, and 10 bases separated the two germline ends. The CDR3 nucleotides are TGTGCCAGCAGTTTAGAACAGGGCTCCGAGCAGTACTTC. Amino acid sequence: CASSLEQGSEQYF.

The CDR3 protein is CASGSGSIPANEQFF. DNA of the CDR3: TGTGCCAGCGGTAGCGGGAGCATCCCTGCCAATGAGCAGTTCTTC. V is TRBV28 and J is TRBJ2-1, with TRBD2 matching 9 bases. The CDR3 length is 15 residues. V dropped 8 bases and J dropped 6; count of bases not matched to a gene: 11. Germline V gives CDR1 MDHEN, CDR2 SYDVKM.

The chain carries TRBV9 and TRBJ2-7, with 8 nucleotides matching TRBD1. J lost 5 bases, V lost 3 bases, and 4 bases had no gene match. The germline gives CDR1 SGDLS, CDR2 YYNGEE. This CDR3 comprises 13 residues. The CDR3 is CASSAQTGDEQYF. The CDR3 DNA follows: TGTGCCAGCAGCGCGCAGACAGGGGACGAGCAGTACTTC. The full variable domain, completed using reference TRBV9 and TRBJ2-7, is DSGVTQTPKHLITATGQRVTLRCSPRSGDLSVYWYQQSLDQGLQFLIQYYNGEERAKGNILERFSAQQFPDLHSELNLSSLELGDSALYFCASSAQTGDEQYFGPGTRLTVT.

This clone appeared once. The chain combines TRBV5-1 with TRBJ1-1, with 7 bases identical to TRBD1. CDR1 and CDR2 (germline): SGHRS, YFSETQ. Unmatched junction bases numbered 10, after V lost 6 bases and J lost 2 bases. The CDR3 loop spans 15 amino acids. For the CDR3, the DNA is TGCGCCAGCACCCTTGTAGGAGGGGGCAACACTGAAGCTTTCTTT. Protein: CASTLVGGGNTEAFF.

This clone was seen a few times. The chain uses TRBV27 and TRBJ1-2, with 8 bases aligning to TRBD1. CDR3 length: 13 residues. Germline V gives CDR1 MNHEY, CDR2 SMNVEV (reference sequence). After removal of 4 bases from V and 7 bases from J, the junction contained 5 bases not matched to a gene. Here the CDR3 reads CASSSTGGGGYTF. The DNA of the CDR3 is TGTGCCAGCAGTTCAACAGGGGGAGGTGGCTACACCTTC.

This sequence joins TRBV6-5 and TRBJ1-1; TRBD1 matches 11 bases. Germline V gene lookup returns CDR1 MNHEY and CDR2 SVGAGI. Trimming removed 4 bases from V and 1 base from J; junction bases left unmatched: 2. This CDR3 has 15 residues. The CDR3 is CASSSGTGGNTEAFF. In nucleotides, the CDR3 is TGTGCCAGCAGTTCAGGGACAGGGGGGAACACTGAAGCTTTCTTT.

CDR3 nucleotides: TGCGCCAGCAGCCAAGATGTGGCTAGCGGGAGGGCCGAGGGGTTCTTC. Translation gives CASSQDVASGRAEGFF. This chain joins TRBV4-3 and TRBJ2-1; TRBD2 agrees at 12 bases. V was pared by 0 bases and J by 15 bases, with 12 bases of the junction left unmatched. Germline CDR1 LGHNA, CDR2 YSLEER. The CDR3 sequence is 16 residues long.

The chain recombines TRBV11-2 with TRBJ2-1, with a weak D call TRBD2 (6 bases). This CDR3 has 11 amino acids. CDR1 is SGHAT, CDR2 FQNNGV, per germline. Trimming cost V 8 bases and J 9 bases, with 11 bases left between them. The CDR3 spells CASHRRGEQFF. In nucleotides, the CDR3 is TGTGCCAGCCACCGGAGGGGTGAGCAGTTCTTC.

The V gene is TRBV5-8, the J gene TRBJ1-2; TRBD1 matches at 7 bases. Looked up from germline, CDR1 is SGHTS and CDR2 is YDEGEE. V was clipped by 7 bases and J by 6 bases; unmatched bases: 12. This CDR3 is built from 14 residues. The CDR3 DNA follows: TGTGCCAGCGGCCGTATTGGACAGGTCGATGGCTACACCTTC. It codes for CASGRIGQVDGYTF. The whole variable domain, remainder taken from reference TRBV5-8 and TRBJ1-2, is EAGVTQSPTHLIKTRGQQATLRCSPISGHTSVYWYQQALGLGLQFLLWYDEGEERNRGNFPPRFSGRQFPNYSSELNVNALELEDSALYLCASGRIGQVDGYTFGSGTRLTVV.

The rearrangement links TRBV5-4 to TRBJ2-5; 7 bases match TRBD2. Germline loops: CDR1 SGHNT, CDR2 YYREEE (reference sequence). The V gene end was trimmed by 1 base and the J gene end by 3 bases; junction bases not matched to a gene: 3. The CDR3 runs to 14 residues. CDR3: CASSLRLAEETQYF. CDR3 bases: TGTGCCAGCAGCTTGCGCCTAGCGGAAGAGACCCAGTACTTC.

The rearrangement links TRBV3-1 (or the pseudogene TRBV3-2) to TRBJ2-7; D is unresolved. The V gene's germline CDR1 is LGHDT and CDR2 YNNKEL (reference sequence). This CDR3 contains 14 residues. V lost 6 bases to trimming and J lost 7 bases, with 19 bases between them. Written as DNA, the CDR3 is TGTGCCAGCAGTATTGCTTCGGCTGTGCGGGAGCAGTACTTC. This gives the protein CASSIASAVREQYF.

The gene calls are TRBV25-1 and TRBJ1-6; 7 bases map to TRBD1. After removal of 8 bases from V and 9 bases from J, the junction contained 13 bases not matched to a gene. The CDR3 covers 15 residues. Germline assignment: CDR1 MGHDK and CDR2 SYGVNS. CDR3 nucleotides: TGTGCCAGCGCCGGACAGCCAGGGGGGAGTTCACCCCTCCACTTT. This codes for CASAGQPGGSSPLHF.

This clone was found once. V is TRBV5-1 and J is TRBJ2-5, with D tentatively TRBD2 (7 bases). Trimming removed 6 bases at V and 1 base at J, with 16 bases between. Germline V gene lookup returns CDR1 SGHRS and CDR2 YFSETQ. The CDR3 length is 15 residues. CDR3 nucleotides: TGCGCCAGCACCCGTGGTCGGGGGGCCCAAGAGACCCAGTACTTC. Encoded protein: CASTRGRGAQETQYF.

The chain uses TRBV19 and TRBJ2-2; a weak D match, TRBD2 (6 bases). V was pared by 3 bases and J by 1 base, with 9 bases between. This CDR3 region has 15 residues. Germline CDR1 LNHDA, CDR2 SQIVND (reference sequence). For the CDR3, the DNA is TGTGCCAGTAGTATCACGGGACTGAACACCGGGGAGCTGTTTTTT. It codes for CASSITGLNTGELFF.

This clone was seen once. This chain joins TRBV3-1 (or the pseudogene TRBV3-2) and TRBJ2-7; possibly TRBD2 for D (5 bases). CDR3 size: 13 residues. Trimming removed 1 base at V and 3 bases at J, with 7 bases between. The germline V gene has CDR1 LGHDT and CDR2 YNNKEL (reference sequence). The CDR3 sequence: CASSQGTVYEQYF. CDR3 DNA sequence: TGTGCCAGCAGCCAAGGGACTGTCTACGAGCAGTACTTC.

This clone was seen many times. This chain joins TRBV18 and TRBJ1-1; D ambiguous. Germline V lookup: CDR1 KGHSH, CDR2 LQKENI. CDR3 length equals 15 residues. The V end lost 4 bases, the J end lost 1 base, and 13 bases lay between the germline ends. The CDR3 spells CASSQTRERNTEAFF. Written as DNA, the CDR3 is TGTGCCAGCTCACAGACGAGGGAGAGGAACACTGAAGCTTTCTTT.

The chain is built from TRBV7-6 and TRBJ1-5, with 7 bases lining up with TRBD1. V was pared by 1 base and J by 1 base, with 4 bases of the junction left unmatched. The CDR3 length is 16 residues. The V gene's germline CDR1 is SGHVS and CDR2 FNYEAQ. CDR3 residues: CASSLGQGSSNQPQHF. CDR3 nucleotides: TGTGCCAGCAGCTTAGGACAGGGCTCGAGCAATCAGCCCCAGCATTTT.